The sequence of this T cell receptor (beta chain) was determined in a study of cytomegalovirus exposure and HLA in healthy donors. Study-wide results and caveats: Some TCR beta chains (164 of them) were listed as cytomegalovirus-associated.

The repertoire was sequenced with immunoSEQ multiplex PCR; TCRdb's copy has only in-frame clones and lacks some. The sample lists 95,000 to 150,000 clones; roughly 88% were seen once. This clone was counted a single time. What it recognizes is unknown. Germline V gives CDR1 SGHRS, CDR2 YFSETQ. V was clipped by 2 bases and J by 0 bases, with 8 bases between them. CDR3 size: 14 residues. Material for sequencing was PBMCs. This chain connects TRBV5-1 to TRBJ2-5; D is perhaps TRBD2 (5 bases). The sequence derives from a woman under 30 in good health and CMV-seropositive. Written as DNA, the CDR3 is TGCGCCAGCAGCTTAAGCGGAAACCAAGAGACCCAGTACTTC. Translation gives CASSLSGNQETQYF.